The sequence of this T cell receptor (beta chain) was determined in a study of immune evolution from preneoplasia to lung adenocarcinoma. Whole-study results and caveats: Normal lung had the highest top T cell clone frequencies. Later-stage lesions appeared to have more T cells, more diversity, less clonality.

Looked up from germline, CDR1 is GTSNPN and CDR2 is SVGIG (reference sequence). The CDR3 is 14 residues long. V was clipped by 3 bases and J by 0 bases, with 10 bases between them. This clone was seen just once. The antigen is undetermined. This table comes from immunoSEQ multiplex PCR, and its TCRdb copy is limited to in-frame clones, with some not included. The sample lists 3,200 or so clones; around four fifths were seen once. Patients had resection in Japan or China between the mid-2010s and the late 2010s. Histologic diagnosis was independently verified by two lung pathologists. Sequencing was done on a sample of FFPE adjacent normal lung tissue. The chain links TRBV30 to TRBJ2-3; TRBD1 is a possible D gene (5 bases). The receptor was isolated from an older person with lung adenocarcinoma. The DNA for the CDR3 is TGTGCCTGGAGAGCTGGGGCTAGCACAGATACGCAGTATTTT. Protein sequence: CAWRAGASTDTQYF. Full variable domain (rest looked up from reference TRBV30 and TRBJ2-3): SQTIHQWPATLVQPVGSPLSLECTVEGTSNPNLYWYRQAAGRGLQLLFYSVGIGQISSEVPQNLSASRPQDRQFILSSKKLLLSDSGFYLCAWRAGASTDTQYFGPGTRLTVL.